This entry lists 17 T cell receptor beta chains sequenced from one sample in a study of T cell responses to AZD1222 COVID-19 vaccine (dated by TCRdb to the early 2020s). Receptor libraries were prepared by the immunoSEQ multiplex PCR assay. Held by TCRdb, this immuneACCESS table contains in-frame sequences only and omits some clones. Under half of the omission traces to an unresolved V gene where checked; the cause of the rest is unknown. This sample gives 100,000 to 150,000 clones in total; roughly nine tenths of them show up just once. Approximately 5.9% of the sample lies in the top ten. This specimen's time point label, interpreted: baseline before first vaccination. Sequenced here: peripheral blood, sampled on day 0 of AZD1222 vaccination. The origin of the receptors is an adult in good health.

The gene calls are TRBV19 and TRBJ1-6; D is ambiguous. The germline CDR1 and CDR2 sequences are LNHDA and SQIVND (reference sequence). Trimming stripped 0 bases from V and 5 bases from J, with 5 bases between. The CDR3 runs 14 residues. CDR3 region: CASSIDSNNSPLHF. In DNA, the CDR3 is TGTGCCAGTAGTATAGACAGCAATAATTCACCCCTCCACTTT.

The chain joins TRBV28 to TRBJ1-4; D might be TRBD1 (5 bases). V was pared by 6 bases and J by 0 bases, with 26 bases between. This CDR3 spans 20 amino acids. Germline CDR1 MDHEN, CDR2 SYDVKM. The CDR3 here is CASRTSRDSRSPATNEKLFF. The CDR3 DNA is TGTGCCAGCAGGACTTCCCGGGACTCGCGATCGCCTGCAACTAATGAAAAACTGTTTTTT.

This clone appeared a single time. The chain is built from TRBV29-1 and TRBJ1-1, with 7 bases aligning to TRBD1. V was pared by 7 bases and J by 5 bases, with 7 bases of the junction left unmatched. The CDR3 runs to 12 residues. CDR1 SQVTM and CDR2 ANQGSEA come from the germline V gene. CDR3 residues: CSADYRGTEAFF. The CDR3 bases are TGCAGCGCCGACTACAGGGGAACTGAAGCTTTCTTT.

The CDR3 protein is CASSFIQGAQVIQPQHF. In DNA, the CDR3 is TGTGCCAGCAGTTTTATTCAGGGGGCCCAGGTTATTCAGCCCCAGCATTTT. V is TRBV28 and J is TRBJ1-5; TRBD1 matches 8 bases. CDR3 length equals 17 residues. V lost 3 bases, J lost 6 bases, and 13 bases stayed unmatched. Germline V lookup: CDR1 MDHEN, CDR2 SYDVKM.

The rearrangement joins TRBV18 to TRBJ2-1, with no clear D. CDR1 and CDR2 (germline): KGHSH, LQKENI. The CDR3 sequence is 12 residues long. Deletions cut 3 bases from V and 9 bases from J, with 9 bases between. The CDR3 bases are TGTGCCAGCTCACCCCAGATAAGTGAGCAGTTCTTC. Translating gives CASSPQISEQFF.

This clone has just one count. V gene TRBV28 combines with J gene TRBJ1-2; TRBD1 is a possible D gene (5 bases). V was trimmed by 5 bases and J by 8 bases, leaving 18 bases between them. The CDR3 loop spans 14 amino acids. Germline CDR1 reads MDHEN; CDR2 reads SYDVKM. The DNA for the CDR3 is TGTGCCAGCAGTACCGGGGGAGGGATAGAGGGCTACACCTTC. This encodes CASSTGGGIEGYTF.

The genes are TRBV5-8 and TRBJ1-3, with 10 bases lining up with TRBD1. The junction had 0 bases not matched to a gene; V was cut back by 4 bases and J by 2 bases. There are 14 residues in the CDR3. The germline V gene encodes CDR1 SGHTS and CDR2 YDEGEE. CDR3 sequence (DNA): TGTGCCAGCAGCGGGACAGGGGCTGGAAACACCATATATTTT. Translated: CASSGTGAGNTIYF.

The rearrangement uses TRBV29-1 and TRBJ2-2; 7 bases fit TRBD1. The V gene's germline CDR1 is SQVTM and CDR2 ANQGSEA. Losses at the gene ends were 7 bases for V and 3 bases for J; bases not matched to a gene: 11. This CDR3 is 15 amino acids long. The CDR3 DNA follows: TGCAGCGCAACGATACTGACAGGGCACACCGGGGAGCTGTTTTTT. Its translation is CSATILTGHTGELFF.

The chain is built from TRBV15 and TRBJ1-5, with D uncertain. This CDR3 comprises 16 residues. Trimming removed 0 bases from V and 0 bases from J, with 9 bases in between. Germline CDR1 LNHNV, CDR2 YYDKDF (reference sequence). The CDR3 reads CATSRDPVLSNQPQHF. In DNA form, the CDR3 reads TGTGCCACCAGCAGAGACCCTGTTCTTAGCAATCAGCCCCAGCATTTT.

The genes are TRBV13 and TRBJ1-6, with D maybe TRBD1 (5 bases). With 3 bases removed from V and 8 bases from J, the gap between germline ends came to 14 bases. Germline CDR1 reads PRHDT; CDR2 reads FYEKMQ (reference sequence). The CDR3 contains 15 residues. This chain's CDR3 is CASSFIQDPYSPLHF. The CDR3 DNA reads TGTGCCAGCAGCTTCATACAGGACCCCTATTCACCCCTCCACTTT.

This chain links TRBV5-6 with TRBJ2-2; TRBD2 agrees at 9 bases. Germline-derived CDR1 and CDR2 are SGHDT and YYEEEE. V dropped 5 bases and J dropped 4; count of bases not matched to a gene: 9. This CDR3 contains 16 residues. The CDR3, as DNA: TGTGCCAGCAGATGGTGGGTTAGCGGGAGCACCGGGGAGCTGTTTTTT. Amino acid sequence: CASRWWVSGSTGELFF.

The chain links TRBV19 to TRBJ1-2, with TRBD1 matching 7 bases. The J segment lost 4 bases and the V segment lost 5 bases, leaving 10 bases of the junction unmatched. This CDR3 spans 15 amino acids. Germline assignment: CDR1 LNHDA and CDR2 SQIVND (reference sequence). The CDR3 here is CASSSTGRATYGYTF. The CDR3 bases are TGTGCCAGTAGTTCGACAGGGAGAGCGACCTATGGCTACACCTTC.

The chain carries TRBV29-1 and TRBJ1-4; weak D call: TRBD1 (5 bases). Trimming shortened V by 7 bases and J by 13 bases, and 16 bases separated the two germline ends. The CDR3 runs to 11 residues. Germline values: CDR1 SQVTM, CDR2 ANQGSEA. In DNA, the CDR3 is TGCAGCGCCGCCAAGGGGTCAGGACTGTTTTTT. Translating it yields CSAAKGSGLFF.

The chain uses TRBV27 and TRBJ2-6; D gene uncertain. V lost 0 bases to trimming and J lost 3 bases, with 3 bases between them. The CDR3 has 14 residues. The V gene's germline CDR1 is MNHEY and CDR2 SMNVEV (reference sequence). The CDR3 DNA reads as TGTGCCAGCAGTTTATCGATTGGGGCCAACGTCCTGACTTTC. It encodes CASSLSIGANVLTF.

J is TRBJ1-1 and V is TRBV7-9; 8 bases match TRBD1. Germline-derived CDR1 and CDR2 are SEHNR and FQNEAQ (reference sequence). The CDR3 runs 15 residues. With 5 bases clipped from V and 2 bases from J, the junction kept 7 bases outside the gene matches. CDR3 amino acids: CASSVLGQGNTEAFF. Written as DNA, the CDR3 is TGTGCCAGCAGCGTACTAGGACAGGGCAACACTGAAGCTTTCTTT.

This clone was found a few times. The genes are TRBV29-1 and TRBJ1-4, with D perhaps TRBD1 (6 bases). The CDR3 runs to 13 residues. Germline lookup yields CDR1 SQVTM and CDR2 ANQGSEA. Trimming pared 3 bases from V and 11 bases from J, leaving 16 bases between. The CDR3 coding sequence is TGCAGCGTTGAGGGTCAGGGGAAGGGTAAACTGTTTTTT. Translation: CSVEGQGKGKLFF.

V and J are TRBV6-5 and TRBJ1-3; maybe TRBD1 (6 bases). The CDR3 consists of 15 residues. Trimming removed 7 bases from V and 2 bases from J, with 15 bases in between. Germline-derived CDR1 and CDR2 are MNHEY and SVGAGI. As DNA, the CDR3 is TGTGCCAGCACTAAATTACAGGGAACTGGAAACACCATATATTTT. Translating gives CASTKLQGTGNTIYF.